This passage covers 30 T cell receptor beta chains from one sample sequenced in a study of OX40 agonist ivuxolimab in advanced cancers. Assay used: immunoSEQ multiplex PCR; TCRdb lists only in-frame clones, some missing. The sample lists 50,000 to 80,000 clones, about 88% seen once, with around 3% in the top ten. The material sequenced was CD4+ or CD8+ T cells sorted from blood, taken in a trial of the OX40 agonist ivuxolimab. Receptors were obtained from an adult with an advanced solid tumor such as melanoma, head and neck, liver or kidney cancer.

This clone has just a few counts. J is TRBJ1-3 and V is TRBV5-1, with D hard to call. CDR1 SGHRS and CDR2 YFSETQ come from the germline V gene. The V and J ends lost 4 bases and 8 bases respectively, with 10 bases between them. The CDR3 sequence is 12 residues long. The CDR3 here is CASSPLGDTIYF. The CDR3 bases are TGCGCCAGCAGCCCCTTGGGCGACACCATATATTTT.

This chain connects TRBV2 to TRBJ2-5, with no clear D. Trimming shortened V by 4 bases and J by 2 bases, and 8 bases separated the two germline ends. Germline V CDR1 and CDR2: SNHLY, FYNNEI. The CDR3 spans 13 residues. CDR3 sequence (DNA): TGTGCCAGCAGTGTAGACTTACAAGAGACCCAGTACTTC. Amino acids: CASSVDLQETQYF. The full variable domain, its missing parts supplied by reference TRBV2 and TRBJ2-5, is EPEVTQTPSHQVTQMGQEVILRCVPISNHLYFYWYRQILGQKVEFLVSFYNNEISEKSEIFDDQFSVERPDGSNFTLKIRSTKLEDSAMYFCASSVDLQETQYFGPGTRLLVL.

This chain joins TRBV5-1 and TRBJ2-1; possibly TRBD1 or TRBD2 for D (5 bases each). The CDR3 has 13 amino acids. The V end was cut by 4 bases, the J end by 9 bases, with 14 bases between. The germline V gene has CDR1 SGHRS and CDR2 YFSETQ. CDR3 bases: TGCGCCAGCAGCCAGGGACCCCCGTCTGAGCAGTTCTTC. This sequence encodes CASSQGPPSEQFF.

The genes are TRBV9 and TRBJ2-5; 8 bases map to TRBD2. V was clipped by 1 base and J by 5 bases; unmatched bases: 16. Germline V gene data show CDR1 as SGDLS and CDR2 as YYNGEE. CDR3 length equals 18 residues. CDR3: CASSVTAVPGGPGETQYF. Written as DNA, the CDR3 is TGTGCCAGCAGCGTAACAGCGGTGCCGGGAGGGCCGGGGGAGACCCAGTACTTC.

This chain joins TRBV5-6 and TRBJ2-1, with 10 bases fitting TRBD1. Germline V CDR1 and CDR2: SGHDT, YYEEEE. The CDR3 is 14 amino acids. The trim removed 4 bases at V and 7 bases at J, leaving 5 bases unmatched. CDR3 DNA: TGTGCCAGCAGCGGGACAGGGGCTACGAATGAGCAGTTCTTC. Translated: CASSGTGATNEQFF. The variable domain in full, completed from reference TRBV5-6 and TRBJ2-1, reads DAGVTQSPTHLIKTRGQQVTLRCSPKSGHDTVSWYQQALGQGPQFIFQYYEEEERQRGNFPDRFSGHQFPNYSSELNVNALLLGDSALYLCASSGTGATNEQFFGPGTRLTVL.

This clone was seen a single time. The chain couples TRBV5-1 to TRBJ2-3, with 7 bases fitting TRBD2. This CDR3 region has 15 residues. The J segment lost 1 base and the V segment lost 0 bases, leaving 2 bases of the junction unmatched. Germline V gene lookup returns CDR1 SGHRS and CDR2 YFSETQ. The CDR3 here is CASSLGLAGTDTQYF. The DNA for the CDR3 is TGCGCCAGCAGCTTGGGGCTAGCGGGCACAGATACGCAGTATTTT.

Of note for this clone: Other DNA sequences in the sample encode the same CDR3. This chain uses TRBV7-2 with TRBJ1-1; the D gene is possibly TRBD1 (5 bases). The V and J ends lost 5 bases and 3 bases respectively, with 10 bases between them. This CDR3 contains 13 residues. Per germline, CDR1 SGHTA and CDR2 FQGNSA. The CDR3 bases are TGTGCCAGCAGCCCCAGGGTTGACACTGAAGCTTTCTTT. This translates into CASSPRVDTEAFF.

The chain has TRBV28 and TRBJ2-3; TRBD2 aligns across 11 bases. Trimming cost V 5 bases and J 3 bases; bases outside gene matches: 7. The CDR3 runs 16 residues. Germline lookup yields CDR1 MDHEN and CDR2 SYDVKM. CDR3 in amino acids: CASSSLGLAATDTQYF. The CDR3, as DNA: TGTGCCAGCAGTAGCCTGGGACTAGCGGCTACAGATACGCAGTATTTT.

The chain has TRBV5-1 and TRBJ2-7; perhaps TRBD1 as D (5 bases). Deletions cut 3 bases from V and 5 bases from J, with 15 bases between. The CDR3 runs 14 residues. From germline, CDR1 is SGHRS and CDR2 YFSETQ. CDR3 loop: CASSSRQGRDEQYF. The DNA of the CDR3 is TGCGCCAGCAGCTCCCGGCAGGGTCGCGACGAGCAGTACTTC.

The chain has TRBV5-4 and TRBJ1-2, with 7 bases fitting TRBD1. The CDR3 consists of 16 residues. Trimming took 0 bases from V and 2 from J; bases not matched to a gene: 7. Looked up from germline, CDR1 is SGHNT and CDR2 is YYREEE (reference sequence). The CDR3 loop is CASSLAPGQSNYGYTF. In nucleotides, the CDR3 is TGTGCCAGCAGCTTGGCCCCGGGACAGTCCAACTATGGCTACACCTTC.

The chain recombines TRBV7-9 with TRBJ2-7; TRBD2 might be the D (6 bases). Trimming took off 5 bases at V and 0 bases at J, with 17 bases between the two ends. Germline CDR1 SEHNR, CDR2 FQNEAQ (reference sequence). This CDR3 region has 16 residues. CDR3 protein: CASSPFGRRSSYEQYF. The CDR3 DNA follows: TGTGCCAGCAGCCCCTTCGGGAGACGAAGCTCCTACGAGCAGTACTTC.

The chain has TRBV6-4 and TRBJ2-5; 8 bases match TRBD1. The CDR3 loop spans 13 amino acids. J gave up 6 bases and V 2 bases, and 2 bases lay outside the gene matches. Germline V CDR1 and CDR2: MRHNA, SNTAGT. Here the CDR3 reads CASSDGQGQTQYF. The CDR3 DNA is TGTGCCAGCAGTGACGGACAGGGACAGACCCAGTACTTC.

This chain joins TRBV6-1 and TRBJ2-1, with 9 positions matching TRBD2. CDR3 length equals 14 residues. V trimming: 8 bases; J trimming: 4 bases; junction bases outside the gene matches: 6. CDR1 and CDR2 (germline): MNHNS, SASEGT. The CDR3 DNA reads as TGTGCCAGCCTCCCTAGCGGGGTTTACAATGAGCAGTTCTTC. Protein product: CASLPSGVYNEQFF.

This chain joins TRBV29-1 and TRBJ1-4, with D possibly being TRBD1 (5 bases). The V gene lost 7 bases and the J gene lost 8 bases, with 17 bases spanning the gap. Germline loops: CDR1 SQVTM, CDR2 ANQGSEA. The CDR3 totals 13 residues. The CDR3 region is CSAAGGLSEKLFF. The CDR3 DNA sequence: TGCAGCGCCGCTGGGGGACTCAGCGAAAAACTGTTTTTT.

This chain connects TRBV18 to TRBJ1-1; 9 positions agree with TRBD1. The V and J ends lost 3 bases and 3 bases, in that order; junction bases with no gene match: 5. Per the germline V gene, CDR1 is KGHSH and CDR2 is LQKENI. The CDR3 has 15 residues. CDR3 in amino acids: CASSPRDRVDTEAFF. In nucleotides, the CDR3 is TGTGCCAGCTCACCGCGGGACAGGGTGGACACTGAAGCTTTCTTT. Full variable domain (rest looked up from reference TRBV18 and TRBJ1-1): NAGVMQNPRHLVRRRGQEARLRCSPMKGHSHVYWYRQLPEEGLKFMVYLQKENIIDESGMPKERFSAEFPKEGPSILRIQQVVRGDSAAYFCASSPRDRVDTEAFFGQGTRLTVV.

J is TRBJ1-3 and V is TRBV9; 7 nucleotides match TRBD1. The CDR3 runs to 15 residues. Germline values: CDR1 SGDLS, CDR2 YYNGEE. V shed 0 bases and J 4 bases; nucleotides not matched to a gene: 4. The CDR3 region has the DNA TGTGCCAGCAGCGTAGGAGGGACAGCAGGAAACACCATATATTTT. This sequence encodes CASSVGGTAGNTIYF.

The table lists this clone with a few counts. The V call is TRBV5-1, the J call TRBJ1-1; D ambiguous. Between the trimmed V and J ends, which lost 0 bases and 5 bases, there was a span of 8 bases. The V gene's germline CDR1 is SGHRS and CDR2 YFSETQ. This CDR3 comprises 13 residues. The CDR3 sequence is CASSLEGRTEAFF. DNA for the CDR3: TGCGCCAGCAGCTTGGAAGGTAGGACTGAAGCTTTCTTT.

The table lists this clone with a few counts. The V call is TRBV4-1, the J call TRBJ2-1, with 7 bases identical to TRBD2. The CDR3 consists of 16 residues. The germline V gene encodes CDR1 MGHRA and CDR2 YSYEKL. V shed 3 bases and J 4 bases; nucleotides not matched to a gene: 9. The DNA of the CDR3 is TGCGCCAGCAGCCAGACCCCCGGGACTATTTACAATGAGCAGTTCTTC. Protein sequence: CASSQTPGTIYNEQFF.

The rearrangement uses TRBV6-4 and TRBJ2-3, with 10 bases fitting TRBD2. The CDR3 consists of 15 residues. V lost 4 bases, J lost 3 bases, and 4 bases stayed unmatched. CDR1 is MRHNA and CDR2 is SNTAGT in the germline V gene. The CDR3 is CASSAQRGGTDTQYF. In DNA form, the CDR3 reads TGTGCCAGCAGTGCCCAGCGGGGGGGGACAGATACGCAGTATTTT.

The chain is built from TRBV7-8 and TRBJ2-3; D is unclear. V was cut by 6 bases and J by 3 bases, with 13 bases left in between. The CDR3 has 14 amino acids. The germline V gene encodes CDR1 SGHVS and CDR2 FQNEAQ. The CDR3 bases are TGTGCCAGCAGTCAAAATTTTGGGACAGATACGCAGTATTTT. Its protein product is CASSQNFGTDTQYF.

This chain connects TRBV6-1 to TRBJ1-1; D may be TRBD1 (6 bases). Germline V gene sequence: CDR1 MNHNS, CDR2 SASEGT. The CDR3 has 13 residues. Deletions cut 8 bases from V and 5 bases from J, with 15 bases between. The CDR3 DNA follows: TGTGCCAGCGGCAGGGGAGGGAGGACTGAAGCTTTCTTT. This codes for CASGRGGRTEAFF.

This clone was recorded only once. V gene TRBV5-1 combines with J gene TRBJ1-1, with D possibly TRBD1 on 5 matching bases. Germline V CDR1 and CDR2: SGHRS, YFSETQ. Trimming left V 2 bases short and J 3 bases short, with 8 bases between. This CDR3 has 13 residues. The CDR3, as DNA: TGCGCCAGCAGCTTCGCCAGGGACACTGAAGCTTTCTTT. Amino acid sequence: CASSFARDTEAFF.

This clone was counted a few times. CDR3 amino acids: CAWSVAGVDNEQFF. CDR3 DNA sequence: TGTGCCTGGAGTGTAGCCGGGGTCGACAATGAGCAGTTCTTC. The chain is built from TRBV30 and TRBJ2-1; D possibly corresponds to TRBD2 (5 bases). CDR1 and CDR2 (germline): GTSNPN, SVGIG (reference sequence). The CDR3 covers 14 residues. V lost 0 bases and J 5 bases, leaving 11 bases between the germline ends.

Written as DNA, the CDR3 is TGTGCCAGCTCACCACCCCCAGGCTACAATGAGCAGTTCTTC. This gives the protein CASSPPPGYNEQFF. This chain uses TRBV18 with TRBJ2-1; D not certain. Germline-derived CDR1 and CDR2 are KGHSH and LQKENI. The CDR3 runs to 14 residues. The V gene lost 0 bases and the J gene lost 3 bases, with 6 bases spanning the gap.

The CDR3 region has the DNA TGTGCCAGCTCACCAGGGCAGGAAGAGACCCAGTACTTC. It translates to CASSPGQEETQYF. The rearrangement uses TRBV18 and TRBJ2-5; no clear D gene. The CDR3 has 13 residues. V was clipped by 2 bases and J by 3 bases, with 7 bases between them. Germline V gene sequence: CDR1 KGHSH, CDR2 LQKENI.

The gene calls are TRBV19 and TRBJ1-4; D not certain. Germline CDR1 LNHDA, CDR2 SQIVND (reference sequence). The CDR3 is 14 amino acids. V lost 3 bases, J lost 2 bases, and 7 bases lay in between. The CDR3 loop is CASSILGTNEKLFF. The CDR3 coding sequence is TGTGCCAGTAGTATCTTGGGGACTAATGAAAAACTGTTTTTT.

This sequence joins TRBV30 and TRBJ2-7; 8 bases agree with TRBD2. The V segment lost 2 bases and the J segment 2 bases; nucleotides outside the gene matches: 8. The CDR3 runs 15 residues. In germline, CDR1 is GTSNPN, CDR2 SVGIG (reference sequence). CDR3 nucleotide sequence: TGTGCCTGGAGTACACCGGGGGGGTTGCCCTACGAGCAGTACTTC. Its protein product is CAWSTPGGLPYEQYF.

The CDR3 nucleotides read TGTGCCACCCGGGACATGGGCGACCGTAGTGAAAAACTGTTTTTT. Its protein is CATRDMGDRSEKLFF. The genes are TRBV28 and TRBJ1-4; D may be TRBD1 (6 bases). V lost 10 bases, J lost 7 bases, and 22 bases lay in between. CDR3 length: 15 residues. Germline-derived CDR1 and CDR2 are MDHEN and SYDVKM.

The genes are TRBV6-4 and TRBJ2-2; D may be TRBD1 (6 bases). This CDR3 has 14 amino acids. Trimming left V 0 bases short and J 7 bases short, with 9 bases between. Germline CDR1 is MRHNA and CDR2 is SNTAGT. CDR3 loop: CASSDSQGIGELFF. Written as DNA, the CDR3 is TGTGCCAGCAGTGACTCACAGGGTATCGGGGAGCTGTTTTTT.

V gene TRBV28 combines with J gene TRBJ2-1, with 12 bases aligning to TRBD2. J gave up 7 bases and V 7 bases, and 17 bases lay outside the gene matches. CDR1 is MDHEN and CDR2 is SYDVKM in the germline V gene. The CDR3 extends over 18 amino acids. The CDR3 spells CASNKGLAGGSTGNEQFF. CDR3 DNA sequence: TGTGCCAGCAACAAAGGGCTAGCGGGAGGGTCCACGGGGAATGAGCAGTTCTTC.